The 24 T cell receptor beta chains in this list originate from one sample, sequenced in a study of T cell repertoires in cytomegalovirus infection. TCRdb re-analysed the reads in MiXCR, keeping a single row per CDR3 protein. The table lists some 600,000 distinct CDR3 sequences, 20% to 25% of them singletons. Sequenced material: CD8+ T cells from PBMCs. The receptors originated from a human donor in good health (CMV status not recorded). Some clones in this sample may be carry-over from other donors' samples.

About this clonotype itself: A much larger clone differs by one base, so this may be a read error. The rearrangement links TRBV12-3 or TRBV12-4 to TRBJ2-1, with no clear D. The V end lost 3 bases, the J end lost 2 bases, and 11 bases lay between the germline ends. The CDR3 consists of 15 residues. The CDR3 is CASSFSRRTYNEQFF. The CDR3 nucleotides are TGTGCCAGCAGTTTTTCCAGGCGGACCTACAATGAGCAGTTCTTC.

This clonotype was observed many times. The chain has TRBV25-1 and TRBJ2-3; TRBD2 matches 7 bases. The J segment lost 14 bases and the V segment lost 9 bases, leaving 11 bases of the junction unmatched. The germline CDR1 and CDR2 sequences are MGHDK and SYGVNS. The length of the CDR3 is 11 residues. The CDR3 sequence: CASQIGDYSYF. In DNA form, the CDR3 reads TGTGCCAGTCAAATTGGGGACTATTCGTATTTT.

The chain has TRBV29-1 and TRBJ2-2; TRBD1 matches at 7 bases. CDR1 and CDR2 (germline): SQVTM, ANQGSEA. The CDR3 covers 17 residues. With V trimmed by 0 bases and J by 0 bases, 7 bases remained unmatched. Here the CDR3 reads CSVEDPLGTANTGELFF. The CDR3 DNA reads as TGCAGCGTTGAAGATCCGTTAGGGACAGCGAACACCGGGGAGCTGTTTTTT.

J is TRBJ1-2 and V is TRBV6-1, with D uncertain. The V gene lost 6 bases and the J gene lost 8 bases, with 10 bases spanning the gap. The CDR3 is made up of 11 amino acids. Germline CDR1 and CDR2: MNHNS and SASEGT. CDR3 in amino acids: CASRDREGYTF. CDR3 nucleotides: TGTGCCAGCAGAGATAGGGAAGGCTACACCTTC.

This clonotype was picked up a small number of times. The chain is built from TRBV5-1 and TRBJ2-1; D may be TRBD1 or TRBD2 (6 bases each). This CDR3 has 13 residues. Per germline, CDR1 SGHRS and CDR2 YFSETQ. Trimming removed 4 bases at V and 8 bases at J, with 13 bases between. The CDR3 loop is CASSPSGGHEQFF. The CDR3 DNA follows: TGCGCCAGCAGCCCCTCCGGGGGCCATGAGCAGTTCTTC.

The rearrangement uses TRBV9 and TRBJ2-2; TRBD1 agrees at 8 bases. Germline V CDR1 and CDR2: SGDLS, YYNGEE. Trimming cost V 4 bases and J 5 bases; bases outside gene matches: 4. This CDR3 region has 14 residues. The CDR3 sequence is CASSTRQGTGELFF. CDR3 coding DNA: TGTGCCAGCAGCACCCGACAGGGGACCGGGGAGCTGTTTTTT.

Only a few counts were recorded for this clonotype. V is TRBV6-2 or TRBV6-3 and J is TRBJ2-7; D is undetermined. The CDR3 has 13 amino acids. The V end was cut by 2 bases, the J end by 5 bases, with 10 bases between. Germline V gene data show CDR1 as MNHEY and CDR2 as SVGEGT. The CDR3 DNA follows: TGTGCCAGCAGTTACCTGGACGCAGACGAGCAGTACGTC. Protein product: CASSYLDADEQYV.

The chain is built from TRBV2 and TRBJ2-7; either TRBD1 or TRBD2 may supply D (5 bases each). The germline V and J ends were trimmed by 6 bases and 3 bases, with 12 bases remaining between them. Germline values: CDR1 SNHLY, CDR2 FYNNEI. CDR3 size: 13 residues. This chain's CDR3 is CASSTGANYEQYV. DNA for the CDR3: TGTGCCAGCAGCACCGGGGCCAACTACGAGCAGTACGTC.

This clonotype was counted between two and nine times. J is TRBJ1-1 and V is TRBV4-1; D gene unclear. CDR1 is MGHRA, CDR2 YSYEKL, per germline. The CDR3 spans 15 residues. V lost 1 base and J lost 0, with 9 bases in between. The CDR3, as DNA: TGCGCCAGCAGCCAAGTTGGGGAGATGAACACTGAAGCTTTCTTT. It encodes CASSQVGEMNTEAFF.

This clonotype has more than one count but fewer than ten. This chain joins TRBV7-8 and TRBJ2-3; no definite D call. The ends were cut back, 1 base at V and 4 bases at J, with 6 bases in the middle. Per germline, CDR1 SGHVS and CDR2 FQNEAQ. This CDR3 spans 13 amino acids. CDR3 nucleotides: TGTGCCAGCAGCTTAGAACCGCCAGATACGCAGTATTTT. Its protein is CASSLEPPDTQYF.

As regards this clonotype: A read error may account for a junction end that differs from germline. The genes are TRBV2 and TRBJ2-1; the match to TRBD2 covers 9 bases. The length of the CDR3 is 15 residues. The germline gives CDR1 SNHLY, CDR2 FYNNEI. As DNA, the CDR3 is TGTGTCAGCAGCCCCGAAAGCGGGGGGAAAATTGAGCAGTTCTTC. Encoded protein: CVSSPESGGKIEQFF.

A few counts support this clonotype. CDR3 sequence: CASSQGVTYEQYF. DNA for the CDR3: TGTGCCAGTAGTCAAGGGGTTACCTACGAGCAGTACTTC. V and J are TRBV19 and TRBJ2-7; a possible D gene is TRBD1 (5 bases). Trimming took off 5 bases at V and 2 bases at J, with 10 bases between the two ends. Germline V lookup: CDR1 LNHDA, CDR2 SQIVND (reference sequence). CDR3 length: 13 amino acids.

The CDR3 DNA follows: TGCAGTGCTAGAGTCGTGGGACATACGAACACTGAAGCTTTCTTT. The encoded protein is CSARVVGHTNTEAFF. The chain joins TRBV20-1 to TRBJ1-1; maybe TRBD1 (6 bases). V dropped 1 base and J dropped 1 base, with 13 bases sitting between them. Looked up from germline, CDR1 is DFQATT and CDR2 is SNEGSKA (reference sequence). The CDR3 loop spans 15 amino acids.

The chain has TRBV5-1 and TRBJ2-3; TRBD2 aligns across 13 bases. The germline gives CDR1 SGHRS, CDR2 YFSETQ. V shed 1 base, J shed 3 bases, and the junction held 8 bases outside the gene matches. The CDR3 totals 18 residues. CDR3 in DNA: TGCGCCAGCAGCTTGACTAGCGGGGGGGTAAAGTGGACAGATACGCAGTATTTT. This gives the protein CASSLTSGGVKWTDTQYF.

In this sample, this clonotype turned up a few times. The chain recombines TRBV10-3 with TRBJ1-3; tentative D call: TRBD1 (6 bases). The length of the CDR3 is 15 residues. The V end was cut by 6 bases, the J end by 4 bases, with 16 bases between. Germline assignment: CDR1 ENHRY and CDR2 SYGVKD. The CDR3 DNA follows: TGTGCCATCAGAGACAGGCCCCTTGAAGGAAACACCATATATTTT. This translates into CAIRDRPLEGNTIYF.

This clonotype was counted between two and nine times. The chain links TRBV28 to TRBJ2-2, with D tentatively TRBD1 (7 bases). CDR3 length: 15 amino acids. Germline CDR1 and CDR2: MDHEN and SYDVKM. V lost 2 bases and J 5 bases, leaving 12 bases between the germline ends. CDR3 region: CASSLGGGRTGELFF. CDR3 nucleotide sequence: TGTGCCAGCAGTTTAGGAGGGGGCAGGACCGGGGAGCTGTTTTTT.

In this sample, this clonotype turned up a few times. V is TRBV5-1 and J is TRBJ2-5, with TRBD2 identical over 12 bases. This CDR3 comprises 16 residues. Germline V lookup: CDR1 SGHRS, CDR2 YFSETQ. The V gene end was trimmed by 4 bases and the J gene end by 5 bases; junction bases not matched to a gene: 9. CDR3 residues: CASSKLAGGPGETQYF. CDR3 nucleotides: TGCGCCAGCAGCAAACTAGCGGGGGGCCCTGGGGAGACCCAGTACTTC.

This clonotype was counted many times. The genes are TRBV6-5 and TRBJ1-1; D is unresolved. The V gene's germline CDR1 is MNHEY and CDR2 SVGAGI. This CDR3 comprises 13 residues. The ends were cut back, 2 bases at V and 4 bases at J, with 8 bases in the middle. The CDR3 nucleotides read TGTGCCAGCAGTTACGGGGTCGGCACTGAAGCTTTCTTT. Its translation: CASSYGVGTEAFF.

Many counts were recorded for this clonotype. This chain joins TRBV7-8 and TRBJ2-3; 9 nucleotides agree with TRBD2. This CDR3 region has 15 residues. V dropped 5 bases and J dropped 5; count of bases not matched to a gene: 8. CDR1 SGHVS and CDR2 FQNEAQ come from the germline V gene. The DNA of the CDR3 is TGTGCCAGCAGCGCCGTAGCGGGGGAAAGAGATACGCAGTATTTT. Translation: CASSAVAGERDTQYF.

V and J are TRBV20-1 and TRBJ1-1; D ambiguous. Germline CDR1 DFQATT, CDR2 SNEGSKA (reference sequence). The CDR3 has 14 residues. Trimming shortened V by 0 bases and J by 4 bases, and 12 bases separated the two germline ends. Here the CDR3 DNA reads TGCAGTGCTAGAGATTATGCGGTGGGCACTGAAGCTTTCTTT. Translated, it gives CSARDYAVGTEAFF.

Only a few counts were recorded for this clonotype. The CDR3: CASSYSWTGGLNYGYTF. The DNA for the CDR3 is TGTGCCAGCAGTTACTCGTGGACAGGGGGCTTAAACTATGGCTACACCTTC. The chain couples TRBV6-2 or TRBV6-3 to TRBJ1-2, with TRBD1 matching over 11 bases. The length of the CDR3 is 17 residues. V lost 0 bases, J lost 2 bases, and 5 bases stayed unmatched. Germline CDR1 reads MNHEY; CDR2 reads SVGEGT.

In its sample, this clonotype was seen a few times. The CDR3 region is CASSPGWGGGSYNEQFF. In DNA, the CDR3 is TGCGCCAGCAGCCCAGGGTGGGGGGGGGGTTCCTACAATGAGCAGTTCTTC. The gene calls are TRBV4-1 and TRBJ2-1, with 7 nucleotides matching TRBD2. The V gene's germline CDR1 is MGHRA and CDR2 YSYEKL. Germline trimming cut 4 bases from V and 1 base from J; bases unmatched to any gene: 10. There are 17 residues in the CDR3.

Turning to this clonotype: A much larger clone is a single base away; this may be a read error. V is TRBV7-8 and J is TRBJ2-7; 8 bases are shared with TRBD1. The CDR3 sequence is 15 residues long. In germline, CDR1 is SGHVS, CDR2 FQNEAQ. CDR3 DNA sequence: TGTGCCAACAGCTCGCTCGGGACAGGAACCTACGAGCAGTACTTC. The encoded protein is CANSSLGTGTYEQYF.

This clonotype appeared many times. This chain links TRBV7-9 with TRBJ2-2, with a possible D match to TRBD2 (6 bases). Trimming cost V 1 base and J 1 base, with 7 bases left between them. CDR1 and CDR2 from the germline V gene are SEHNR and FQNEAQ (reference sequence). The CDR3 covers 15 residues. This CDR3 is CASSLGAGNTGELFF. CDR3 nucleotides: TGTGCCAGCAGCTTAGGAGCGGGGAACACCGGGGAGCTGTTTTTT.